This T cell receptor (beta chain) was sequenced in a study of cytomegalovirus exposure and HLA in healthy donors. Looking at the study overall: Roughly 92 million unique TCRs, all from HLA-typed donors, were included in an early release of the data. Findings and caveats of the study: Researchers had no immune exposure information except CMV serostatus available. For most subjects, TCR beta sequences were reported to predict HLA-A and HLA-B alleles with accuracy.

The PCR used 60 Vbeta and 13 Jbeta primers. Using immunoSEQ multiplex PCR, the repertoire was profiled, and TCRdb retains in-frame clones only, with some absent. The table includes around 150,000 clones, 65% to 85% detected once. Concerning this clone: Its antigen is not identified.

The receptor was isolated from a man in his fifties or sixties in good health and CMV-seronegative. The sample consisted of PBMCs.

The CDR3 is CASTPETPMNTEAFF. The CDR3 DNA sequence: TGTGCCAGCACCCCCGAGACACCGATGAACACTGAAGCTTTCTTT. This rearrangement joins TRBV28 to TRBJ1-1; D gene ambiguous. The CDR3 consists of 15 residues. Trimming pared 7 bases from V and 0 bases from J, leaving 15 bases between. Germline-derived CDR1 and CDR2 are MDHEN and SYDVKM.